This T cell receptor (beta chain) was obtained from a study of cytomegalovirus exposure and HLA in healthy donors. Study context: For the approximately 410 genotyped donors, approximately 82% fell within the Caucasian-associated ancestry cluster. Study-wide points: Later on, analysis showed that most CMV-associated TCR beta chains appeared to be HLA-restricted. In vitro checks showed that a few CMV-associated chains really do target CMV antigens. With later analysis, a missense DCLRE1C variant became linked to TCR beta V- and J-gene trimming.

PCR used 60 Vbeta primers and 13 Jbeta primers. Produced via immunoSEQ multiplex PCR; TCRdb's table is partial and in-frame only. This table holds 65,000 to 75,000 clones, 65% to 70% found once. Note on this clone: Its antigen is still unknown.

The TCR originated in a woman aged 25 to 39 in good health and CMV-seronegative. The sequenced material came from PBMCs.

In DNA form, the CDR3 reads TGTGCCAGCAGAGCCATCCTCGGGGTCGGGCCTGAAGCTTTCTTT. This codes for CASRAILGVGPEAFF. The chain links TRBV27 to TRBJ1-1, with D unclear. From germline, CDR1 is MNHEY and CDR2 SMNVEV (reference sequence). This CDR3 contains 15 residues. The V end lost 6 bases, the J end lost 6 bases, and 20 bases lay between the germline ends.